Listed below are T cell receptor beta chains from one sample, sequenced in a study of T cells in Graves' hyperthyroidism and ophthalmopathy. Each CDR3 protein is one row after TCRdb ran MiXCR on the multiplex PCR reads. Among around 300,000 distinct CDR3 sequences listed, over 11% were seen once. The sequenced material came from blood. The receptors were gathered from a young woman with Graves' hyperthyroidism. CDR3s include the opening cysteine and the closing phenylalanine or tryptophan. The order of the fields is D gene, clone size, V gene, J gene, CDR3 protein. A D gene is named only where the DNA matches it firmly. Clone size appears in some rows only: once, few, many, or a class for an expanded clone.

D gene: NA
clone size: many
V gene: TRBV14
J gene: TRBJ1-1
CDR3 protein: CASSQVRGGTEAFF

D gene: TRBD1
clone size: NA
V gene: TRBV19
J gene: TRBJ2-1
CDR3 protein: CASSIKQGASYNEQFF

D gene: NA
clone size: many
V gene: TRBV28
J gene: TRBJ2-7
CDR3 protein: CASSLLGDEQYF

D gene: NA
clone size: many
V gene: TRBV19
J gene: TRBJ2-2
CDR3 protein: CASKGQGKTGELFF

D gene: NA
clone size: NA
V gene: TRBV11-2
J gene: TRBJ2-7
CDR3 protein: CASRLGPSSEQYF

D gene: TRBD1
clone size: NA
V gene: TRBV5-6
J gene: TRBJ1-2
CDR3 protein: CASSFRFGDRGNYGYTF

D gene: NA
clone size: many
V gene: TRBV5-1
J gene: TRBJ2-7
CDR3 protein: CASSPHPENEQYF

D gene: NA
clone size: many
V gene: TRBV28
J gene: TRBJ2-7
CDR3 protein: CATRQGAEQYF

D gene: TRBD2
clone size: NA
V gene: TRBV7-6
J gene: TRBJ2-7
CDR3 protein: CASSALIAGGRGEQYF

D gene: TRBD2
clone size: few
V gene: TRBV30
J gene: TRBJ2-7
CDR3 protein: CAWSVPAGAYEQYF

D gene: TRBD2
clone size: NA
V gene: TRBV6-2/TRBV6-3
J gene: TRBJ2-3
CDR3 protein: CASSFSGNVDTQYF

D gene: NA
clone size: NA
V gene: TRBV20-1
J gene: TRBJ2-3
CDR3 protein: CSAGGGGPGTDTQYF

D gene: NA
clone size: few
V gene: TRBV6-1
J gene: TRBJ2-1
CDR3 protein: CASSSRRGGGWFF

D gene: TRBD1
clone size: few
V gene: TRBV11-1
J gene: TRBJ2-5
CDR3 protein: CASSTGTGGASYF